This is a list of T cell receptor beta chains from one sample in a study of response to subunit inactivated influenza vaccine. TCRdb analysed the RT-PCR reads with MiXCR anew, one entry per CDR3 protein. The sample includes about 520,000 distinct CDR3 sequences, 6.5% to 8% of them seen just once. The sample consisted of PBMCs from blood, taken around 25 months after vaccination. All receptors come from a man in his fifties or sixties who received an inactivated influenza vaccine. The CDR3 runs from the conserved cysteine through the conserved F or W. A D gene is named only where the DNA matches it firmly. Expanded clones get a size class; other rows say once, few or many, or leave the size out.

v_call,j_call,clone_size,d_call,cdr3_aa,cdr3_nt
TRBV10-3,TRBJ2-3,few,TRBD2,CAISDEREGPGYTQYF,TGTGCCATCAGTGACGAGCGGGAGGGCCCTGGGTATACGCAGTATTTT
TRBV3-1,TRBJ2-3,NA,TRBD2,CACREPGTSGDTDTQYF,TGTGCCTGCAGAGAACCCGGGACTAGCGGGGACACAGATACGCAGTATTTT
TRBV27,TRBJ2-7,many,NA,CASSLSRAVSYEQYF,TGTGCCAGCAGTTTATCCAGGGCAGTATCCTACGAGCAGTACTTC
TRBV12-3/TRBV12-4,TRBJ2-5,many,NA,CASRRAQETQYF,TGTGCCAGCAGACGGGCCCAAGAGACCCAGTACTTC
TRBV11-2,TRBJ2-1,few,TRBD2,CASSLDGLDTDEQSF,TGTGCCAGCAGCTTAGATGGACTAGATACCGATGAGCAGTCCTTC
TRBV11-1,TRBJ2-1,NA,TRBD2,CASSRKLEGATSGRSYNEQFF,TGTGCCAGCAGCCGAAAGTTGGAGGGCGCGACTAGCGGGAGGTCCTACAATGAGCAGTTCTTC
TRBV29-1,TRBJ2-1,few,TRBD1,CSVDRGQIGDEQFF,TGCAGCGTCGACAGGGGGCAAATTGGCGATGAGCAGTTCTTC
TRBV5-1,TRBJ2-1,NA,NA,CASSFAGDNEQFF,TGCGCCAGCAGCTTCGCAGGTGATAATGAGCAGTTCTTC
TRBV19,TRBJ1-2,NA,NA,CASSIDLRYGYTF,TGTGCCAGTAGTATAGATCTACGCTATGGCTACACCTTC
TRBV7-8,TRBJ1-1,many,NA,CASSLVSGLNTEAFF,TGTGCCAGCAGCTTAGTTAGCGGATTGAACACTGAAGCTTTCTTT
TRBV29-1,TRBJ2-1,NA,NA,CSVGGFYNEQFF,TGCAGCGTTGGCGGCTTCTACAATGAGCAGTTCTTC
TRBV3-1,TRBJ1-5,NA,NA,CASSQGGRSNQPQHF,TGTGCCAGCAGCCAAGGGGGCAGGAGCAATCAGCCCCAGCATTTT
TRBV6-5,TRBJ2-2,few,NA,CASSYSVTTTGELFF,TGTGCCAGCAGTTACTCGGTGACTACCACCGGGGAGCTGTTTTTT
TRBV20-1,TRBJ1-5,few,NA,CSARVMGAEPQHF,TGCAGTGCTAGAGTTATGGGTGCGGAGCCCCAGCATTTT
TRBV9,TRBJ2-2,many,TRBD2,CASSAWEGGTGELFF,TGTGCCAGCAGCGCGTGGGAGGGAGGCACCGGGGAGCTGTTTTTT
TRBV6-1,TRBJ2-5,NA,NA,CASSQNRALEGETQYF,TGTGCCAGCAGCCAAAACAGGGCCCTTGAGGGAGAGACCCAGTACTTC
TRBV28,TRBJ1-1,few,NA,CASTPGRISGEAFF,TGTGCCAGCACCCCAGGTAGGATTAGCGGGGAAGCTTTCTTT
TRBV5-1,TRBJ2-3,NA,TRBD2,CASSLEGTSGFTDTQYF,TGCGCCAGCAGCTTGGAAGGGACTAGCGGCTTCACAGATACGCAGTATTTT
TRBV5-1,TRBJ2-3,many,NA,CASSLTERTDTQYF,TGCGCCAGCAGCTTGACAGAGCGCACAGATACGCAGTATTTT
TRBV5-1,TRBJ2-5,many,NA,CASSLDRGASQETQYF,TGCGCCAGCAGCTTGGACCGCGGGGCCTCTCAAGAGACCCAGTACTTC
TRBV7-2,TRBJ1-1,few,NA,CASRANLGTPGNTEAFF,TGTGCCAGCAGAGCAAATCTGGGGACCCCTGGGAACACTGAAGCTTTCTTT
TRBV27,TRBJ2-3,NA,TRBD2,CASSLIRGGTDTQYF,TGTGCCAGCAGTTTAATACGGGGGGGCACAGATACGCAGTATTTT
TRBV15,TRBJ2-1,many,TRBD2,CATSREAGGYNEQFF,TGTGCCACCAGCAGAGAAGCGGGAGGCTACAATGAGCAGTTCTTC
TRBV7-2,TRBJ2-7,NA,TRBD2,CASSSLAGTTYEQYF,TGTGCCAGCAGCTCACTAGCGGGAACGACCTACGAGCAGTACTTC
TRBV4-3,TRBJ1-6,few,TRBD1,CASSQDRDREFVNSPLHF,TGCGCCAGCAGCCAAGATCGCGACAGGGAGTTTGTAAATTCACCCCTCCACTTT
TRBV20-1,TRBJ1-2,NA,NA,CSGPLEGVTHGYTF,TGCAGTGGCCCGTTGGAGGGGGTAACGCACGGCTACACCTTC
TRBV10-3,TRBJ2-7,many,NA,CATRPPSSSYEQYF,TGTGCCACAAGACCCCCTTCTAGCTCCTACGAGCAGTACTTC
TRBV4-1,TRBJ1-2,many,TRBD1,CASSPVPGQLYGYTF,TGCGCCAGCAGCCCTGTTCCGGGACAGCTCTATGGCTACACCTTC
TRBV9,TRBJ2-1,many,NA,CASSHRQGDNEQFF,TGTGCCAGCAGTCATAGGCAGGGAGACAATGAGCAGTTCTTC
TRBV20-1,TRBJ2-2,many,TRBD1,CSVYGTGTGELFF,TGCAGTGTTTACGGGACAGGGACTGGGGAGCTGTTTTTT
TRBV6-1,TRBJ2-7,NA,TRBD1,CAGVQGGPLSYEQYF,TGTGCCGGAGTACAGGGGGGCCCTCTCTCCTACGAGCAGTACTTC
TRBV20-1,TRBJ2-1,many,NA,CSASLVKGYNEQFF,TGCAGTGCTAGTTTGGTAAAAGGTTACAATGAGCAGTTCTTC
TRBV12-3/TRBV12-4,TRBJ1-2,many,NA,CASSLDLPNYGYTF,TGTGCCAGCAGTTTAGACCTCCCTAACTATGGCTACACCTTC
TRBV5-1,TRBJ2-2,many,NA,CASSPVGVVGELFF,TGCGCCAGCAGCCCGGTTGGGGTTGTCGGGGAGCTGTTTTTT
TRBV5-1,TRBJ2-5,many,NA,CASSAGTRETQYF,TGCGCCAGCAGCGCTGGGACCAGGGAGACCCAGTACTTC
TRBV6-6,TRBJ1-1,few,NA,CASSPGKGTEAFF,TGTGCCAGCAGCCCGGGAAAGGGAACTGAAGCTTTCTTT
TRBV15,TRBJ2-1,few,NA,CATSRVGNRRNEQFF,TGTGCCACCAGCAGAGTGGGGAACAGGCGAAATGAGCAGTTCTTC
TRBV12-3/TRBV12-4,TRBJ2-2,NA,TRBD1,CASTLVDRANTGELFF,TGTGCCAGCACTTTAGTGGACAGGGCGAACACCGGGGAGCTGTTTTTT
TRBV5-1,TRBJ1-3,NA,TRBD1,CASSSGTGWSGNTIYF,TGCGCCAGCAGCTCCGGGACAGGGTGGAGCGGAAACACCATATATTTT
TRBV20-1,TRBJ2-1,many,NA,CSARGFPGSPRDEQFF,TGCAGTGCTAGAGGGTTTCCGGGGAGTCCGAGGGATGAGCAGTTCTTC
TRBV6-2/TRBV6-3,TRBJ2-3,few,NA,CASSYPLAGPTTDTQYF,TGTGCCAGCAGTTACCCATTGGCGGGTCCTACCACAGATACGCAGTATTTT
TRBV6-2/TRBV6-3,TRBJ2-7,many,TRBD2,CASSYVAGVYEQYF,TGTGCCAGCAGTTATGTAGCGGGAGTTTACGAGCAGTACTTC
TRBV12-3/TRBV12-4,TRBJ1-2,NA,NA,CASRPRYIGGYTF,TGTGCCAGCAGACCTCGTTATATTGGGGGCTACACCTTC